Each of the 7 T cell receptor beta chains below was sequenced from the same sample in a study of cytomegalovirus exposure and HLA in healthy donors. This PCR relied on a set of 60 Vbeta primers and 13 Jbeta primers. Here immunoSEQ multiplex PCR was the method, and the copy in TCRdb shows in-frame clones only, minus some. The sample has some 150,000 clones, 70% to 80% seen once. The sample comprised PBMCs. The source of these receptors is a female donor in good health and CMV-seronegative.

This clone was recorded only once. J is TRBJ2-2 and V is TRBV14, with D unresolved. The germline V gene has CDR1 SGHDN and CDR2 FVKESK. V lost 1 base and J 2 bases, leaving 11 bases between the germline ends. The CDR3 totals 16 residues. DNA of the CDR3: TGTGCCAGCAGCCAAGCTGTCTTCAGAAACACCGGGGAGCTGTTTTTT. Its protein product is CASSQAVFRNTGELFF. Based on the CDR3 plus reference TRBV14 and TRBJ2-2, the full variable domain is EAGVTQFPSHSVIEKGQTVTLRCDPISGHDNLYWYRRVMGKEIKFLLHFVKESKQDESGMPNNRFLAERTGGTYSTLKVQPAELEDSGVYFCASSQAVFRNTGELFFGEGSRLTVL.

The chain links TRBV5-8 to TRBJ2-1, with TRBD1 matching over 7 bases. Germline V CDR1 and CDR2: SGHTS, YDEGEE. V lost 4 bases, J lost 4 bases, and 11 bases stayed unmatched. The CDR3 totals 16 residues. The CDR3 nucleotides read TGTGCCAGCAGCGTCCGGGACAGCTCCTTTTACAATGAGCAGTTCTTC. It yields the protein CASSVRDSSFYNEQFF.

The chain is built from TRBV7-2 and TRBJ2-2; TRBD1 might be the D (5 bases). The CDR3 runs 14 residues. The germline CDR1 and CDR2 sequences are SGHTA and FQGNSA. Trimming removed 4 bases from V and 5 bases from J, with 11 bases in between. The CDR3 DNA is TGTGCCAGCAGCTCCAGGGTCGGGACCGGGGAGCTGTTTTTT. Amino acid sequence: CASSSRVGTGELFF.

This clone has a handful of counts. This sequence joins TRBV4-1 and TRBJ2-7, with D unclear. Trimming pared 4 bases from V and 2 bases from J, leaving 9 bases between. CDR3 length: 13 residues. The V gene's germline CDR1 is MGHRA and CDR2 YSYEKL. The CDR3 spells CASSPAGTYEQYF. CDR3 nucleotide sequence: TGCGCCAGCAGCCCTGCAGGAACCTACGAGCAGTACTTC.

The chain recombines TRBV6-4 with TRBJ2-1; possibly TRBD1 for D (5 bases). The CDR3 runs to 13 residues. The V gene's germline CDR1 is MRHNA and CDR2 SNTAGT. The V end was cut by 0 bases, the J end by 12 bases, with 12 bases between. The CDR3 reads CASSDSRQSWQFF. DNA of the CDR3: TGTGCCAGCAGTGACTCGAGACAGTCGTGGCAGTTCTTC.

This clone has a handful of counts. The genes are TRBV6-5 and TRBJ2-3, with D maybe TRBD1 (5 bases). Germline CDR1 MNHEY, CDR2 SVGAGI. The ends were cut back, 2 bases at V and 0 bases at J, with 9 bases in the middle. The CDR3 has 15 amino acids. For the CDR3, the DNA is TGTGCCAGCAGTTACGAGACAGCGAGCACAGATACGCAGTATTTT. Translating it yields CASSYETASTDTQYF.

This chain joins TRBV28 and TRBJ2-6; D call uncertain. The CDR3 has 15 amino acids. Per the germline V gene, CDR1 is MDHEN and CDR2 is SYDVKM. V was cut by 2 bases and J by 2 bases, with 7 bases left in between. For the CDR3, the DNA is TGTGCCAGCAGTTTAAGCCTGGCTGGGGCCAACGTCCTGACTTTC. The encoded protein is CASSLSLAGANVLTF.